The sequence of this TCR beta chain was determined in a study of blood T cell repertoires in COVID-19. Study-level background: PBMCs, B-cell-depleted T cells, or T cells provided the cDNA or gDNA that made up the material.

Authors' processing steps: Amplification of reference gene primers was used by the study to estimate nucleated cell counts. Clones were sequenced by immunoSEQ multiplex PCR, and TCRdb holds only the in-frame ones, with some missing. V, J and clone size reflect that table, while D and trimming were determined from the DNA. The data contain roughly 220,000 clones, 88% of them singletons. Sequenced sample: PBMCs or T cells enriched from blood (not recorded which). The sequence derives from a woman in her forties or fifties with acute COVID-19.

CDR3 amino acids: CASSLWYGRASDTQYF. The CDR3 DNA reads TGCGCCAGCAGCTTGTGGTACGGGAGGGCCTCGGATACGCAGTATTTT. The genes are TRBV5-1 and TRBJ2-3; 8 bases line up with TRBD2. Germline CDR1 is SGHRS and CDR2 is YFSETQ. CDR3 length equals 16 residues. Germline trimming cut 1 base from V and 6 bases from J; bases unmatched to any gene: 10.